This T cell receptor (beta chain) derives from a study of beta chain features in type 1 diabetes. This clone came up a few times. Antigen unknown. Looked up from germline, CDR1 is KGHSY and CDR2 is FQNENV. With V trimmed by 2 bases and J by 1 base, 2 bases remained unmatched. This CDR3 contains 14 residues. Since all of the isolated RNA was reverse transcribed, expressed TCRB transcripts were what got sequenced. Profiled with immunoSEQ multiplex PCR; TCRdb holds only in-frame clones, not every one. This table holds 130,000 to 150,000 clones, under 60% found once. General study findings and limits: A pattern of fewer insertions and more deletions at VDJ junctions was seen in type 1 diabetes patients. Among all four CD4+ subsets, Type 1 diabetes patients had TCRB CDR3s that were moderately but significantly shorter.

The chain employs TRBV16 and TRBJ2-7; TRBD1 agrees at 7 bases. This sequence was found in a man between 18 and 29 years old in good health. Sequenced material: Tregs from blood. The CDR3 sequence is CASSQRQGSYEQYF. The CDR3 nucleotides are TGTGCCAGCAGCCAACGACAGGGTTCCTACGAGCAGTACTTC.